The source of this T cell receptor beta chain is a study of T-cell memory formation after mild COVID-19. In its sample, this clonotype was seen a few times. Its target is unknown. Whole-study results and caveats: The pre-infection memory compartment contained some responding clones, suggesting cross-reactive memory joined.

Germline-derived CDR1 and CDR2 are MNHNS and SASEGT. Trimming cost V 7 bases and J 1 base, with 11 bases left between them. CDR3 length: 14 residues. TCRdb reanalysed the 5' RACE reads using MiXCR and keeps one entry per CDR3 protein. Of 350,000 to 400,000 distinct CDR3 sequences in the sample, roughly 14% were seen once. Sequencing was performed on PBMCs or a T cell subset sorted from them (not recorded which). This TCR came from a man aged 18 to 30 who had mild COVID-19 (a few samples of this study predate the infection). Cell type and time point are not known. The chain recombines TRBV6-1 with TRBJ1-5; D is ambiguous. The CDR3 sequence: CASTGAGSNQPQHF. The DNA of the CDR3 is TGTGCCAGCACGGGTGCGGGAAGCAATCAGCCCCAGCATTTT.